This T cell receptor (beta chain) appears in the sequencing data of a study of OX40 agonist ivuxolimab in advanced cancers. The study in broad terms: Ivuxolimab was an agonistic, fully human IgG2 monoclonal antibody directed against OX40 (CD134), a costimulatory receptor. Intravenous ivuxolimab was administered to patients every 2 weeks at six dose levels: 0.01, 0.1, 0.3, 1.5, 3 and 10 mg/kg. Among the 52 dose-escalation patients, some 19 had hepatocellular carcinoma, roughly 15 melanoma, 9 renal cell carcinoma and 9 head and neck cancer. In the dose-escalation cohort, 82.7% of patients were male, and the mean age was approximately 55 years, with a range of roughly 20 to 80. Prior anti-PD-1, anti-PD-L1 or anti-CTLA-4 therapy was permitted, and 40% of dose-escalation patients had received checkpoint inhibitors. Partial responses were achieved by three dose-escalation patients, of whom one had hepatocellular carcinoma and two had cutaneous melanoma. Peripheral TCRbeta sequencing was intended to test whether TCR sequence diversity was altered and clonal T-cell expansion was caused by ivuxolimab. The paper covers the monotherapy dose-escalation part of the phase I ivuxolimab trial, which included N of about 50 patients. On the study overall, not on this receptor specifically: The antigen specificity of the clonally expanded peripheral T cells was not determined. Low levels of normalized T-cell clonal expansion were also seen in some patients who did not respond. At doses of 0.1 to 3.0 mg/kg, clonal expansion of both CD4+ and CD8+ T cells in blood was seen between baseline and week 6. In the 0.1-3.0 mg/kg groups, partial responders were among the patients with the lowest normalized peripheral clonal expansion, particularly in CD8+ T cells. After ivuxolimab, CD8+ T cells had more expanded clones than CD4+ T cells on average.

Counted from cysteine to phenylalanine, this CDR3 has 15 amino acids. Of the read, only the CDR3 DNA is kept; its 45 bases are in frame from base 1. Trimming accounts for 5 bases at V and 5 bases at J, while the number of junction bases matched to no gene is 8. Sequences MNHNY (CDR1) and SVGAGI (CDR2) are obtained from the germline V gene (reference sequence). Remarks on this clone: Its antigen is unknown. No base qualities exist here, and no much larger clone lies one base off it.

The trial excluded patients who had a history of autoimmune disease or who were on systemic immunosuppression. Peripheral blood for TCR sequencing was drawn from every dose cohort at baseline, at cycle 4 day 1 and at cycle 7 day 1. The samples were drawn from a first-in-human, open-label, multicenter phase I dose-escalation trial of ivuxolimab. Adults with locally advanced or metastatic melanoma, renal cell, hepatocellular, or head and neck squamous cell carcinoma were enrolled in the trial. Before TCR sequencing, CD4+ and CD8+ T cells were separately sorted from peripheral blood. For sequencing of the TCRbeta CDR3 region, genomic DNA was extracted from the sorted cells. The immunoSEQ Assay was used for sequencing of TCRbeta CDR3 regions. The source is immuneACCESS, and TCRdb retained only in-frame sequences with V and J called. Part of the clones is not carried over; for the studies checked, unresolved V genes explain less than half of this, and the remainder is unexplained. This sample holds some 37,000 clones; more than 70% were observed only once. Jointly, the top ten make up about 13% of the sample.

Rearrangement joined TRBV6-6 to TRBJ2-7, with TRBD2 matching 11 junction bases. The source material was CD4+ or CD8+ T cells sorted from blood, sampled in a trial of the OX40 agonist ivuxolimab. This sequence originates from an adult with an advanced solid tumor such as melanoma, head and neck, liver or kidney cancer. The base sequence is TGTGCCAGCAGTGCACTAGCGGGAGAAGCTAACGAGCAGTACTTC. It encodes CASSALAGEANEQYF.